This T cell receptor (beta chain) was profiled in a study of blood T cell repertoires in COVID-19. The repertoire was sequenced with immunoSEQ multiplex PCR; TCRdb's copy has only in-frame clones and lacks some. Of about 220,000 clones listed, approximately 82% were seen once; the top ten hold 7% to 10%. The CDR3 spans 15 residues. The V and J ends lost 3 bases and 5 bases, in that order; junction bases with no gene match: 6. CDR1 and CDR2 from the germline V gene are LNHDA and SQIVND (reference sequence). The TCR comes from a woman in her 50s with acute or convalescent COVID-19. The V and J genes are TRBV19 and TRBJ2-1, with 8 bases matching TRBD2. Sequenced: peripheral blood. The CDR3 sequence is CASSIGGLVDNEQFF. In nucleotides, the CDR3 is TGTGCCAGTAGTATCGGGGGACTAGTAGACAATGAGCAGTTCTTC.